This T cell receptor (beta chain) was obtained from a study of blood T cell repertoires in COVID-19. Study background: Spain, Italy and the United States supplied samples that represented acute and convalescent COVID-19. Sources were T cells, B-cell-depleted T cells, or PBMCs; the material itself was cDNA or gDNA.

CDR1 and CDR2 from the germline V gene are LNHDA and SQIVND (reference sequence). With V trimmed by 4 bases and J by 6 bases, 3 bases remained unmatched. This CDR3 region has 14 residues. The authors' processing: Reference gene primer amplification gave estimated nucleated cell counts. Assay: immunoSEQ multiplex PCR; the TCRdb copy retains only in-frame clones and omits some. D and trimming were read from the DNA, whereas the V and J calls and clone size are those reported in that table. The repertoire holds roughly 75,000 clones, with 75% to 90% as singletons. The chain carries TRBV19 and TRBJ1-6; 7 bases map to TRBD1. The receptor comes from a man aged 55 to 70 with acute or convalescent COVID-19. The material sequenced was peripheral blood. CDR3 coding DNA: TGTGCCAGTAGTACGGGACAGACTAATTCACCCCTCCACTTT. Translating it yields CASSTGQTNSPLHF.